This entry lists 21 T cell receptor beta chains sequenced from one sample in a study of T cells in Graves' hyperthyroidism and ophthalmopathy. RNA transcripts gave rise to amplified TCR beta CDR3 regions. First-round RT-PCR targeting the TCR CDR3 was performed with the HTBI primer set. TCRdb re-derived calls from the multiplex PCR reads in MiXCR, one entry per CDR3 protein. The table has about 550,000 distinct CDR3 sequences, roughly 20% seen once; the top ten hold 26%. Input material: blood. The receptors here all came from a man younger than 35 with Graves' hyperthyroidism.

This clonotype appeared many times. This chain connects TRBV12-3 or TRBV12-4 to TRBJ1-1, with D hard to call. V dropped 6 bases and J dropped 11 bases, with 25 bases sitting between them. There are 15 residues in the CDR3. The chain's CDR3 is CASSQRSGSRLGAFF. DNA of the CDR3: TGTGCCAGCAGCCAAAGGTCTGGGTCCCGCCTGGGGGCTTTCTTT.

This clonotype was seen ten or more times. The chain carries TRBV12-3 or TRBV12-4 and TRBJ2-2; no firm D call. Trimming shortened V by 1 base and J by 7 bases, and 4 bases separated the two germline ends. The CDR3 is 12 residues long. The CDR3 is CASSLVVGELFF. The CDR3 coding sequence is TGTGCCAGCAGTTTAGTGGTCGGGGAGCTGTTTTTT.

This clonotype was found many times. One base away lies a much larger clone, so this may be a sequencing read error. CDR3 DNA: TGTGCCAGCAGTTATACGGAACAGCCCCAGCATTTT. Translated, it gives CASSYTEQPQHF. The rearrangement links TRBV6-5 to TRBJ1-5; no reliable D call. Trimming took 3 bases from V and 7 from J, leaving 7 bases between them. The CDR3 is made up of 12 amino acids. CDR1 and CDR2 (germline): MNHEY, SVGAGI.

This clonotype was recorded at least ten times. The gene calls are TRBV12-3 or TRBV12-4 and TRBJ1-5; no reliable D call. Between the trimmed V and J ends, which lost 2 bases and 10 bases, there was a span of 12 bases. The CDR3 sequence is 13 residues long. The chain's CDR3 is CASSLKGAGPQHF. The CDR3 DNA follows: TGTGCCAGCAGTTTAAAGGGCGCTGGTCCCCAGCATTTT.

The chain recombines TRBV5-1 with TRBJ2-4; 7 bases line up with TRBD1. This CDR3 comprises 16 residues. Germline values: CDR1 SGHRS, CDR2 YFSETQ. J lost 2 bases, V lost 4 bases, and 9 bases had no gene match. In DNA, the CDR3 is TGCGCCAGCAGCATAGAACCGGGACAGACCAAAAACATTCAGTACTTC. Protein: CASSIEPGQTKNIQYF. The whole variable domain, remainder taken from reference TRBV5-1 and TRBJ2-4, is KAGVTQTPRYLIKTRGQQVTLSCSPISGHRSVSWYQQTPGQGLQFLFEYFSETQRNKGNFPGRFSGRQFSNSRSEMNVSTLELGDSALYLCASSIEPGQTKNIQYFGAGTRLSVL.

This clonotype was detected ten times or more. The CDR3 is CASHTAMNTGELFF. The CDR3 nucleotides read TGTGCCAGCCACACAGCGATGAACACCGGGGAGCTGTTTTTT. The chain combines TRBV6-1 with TRBJ2-2, with D unclear. CDR1 and CDR2 (germline): MNHNS, SASEGT. Trimming took 8 bases from V and 1 from J, leaving 11 bases between them. The CDR3 loop spans 14 amino acids.

This clonotype was counted many times. The V and J genes are TRBV6-1 and TRBJ1-1, with TRBD1 as a possible D gene (5 bases). V was clipped by 6 bases and J by 10 bases, with 18 bases between them. The CDR3 has 13 residues. Germline-derived CDR1 and CDR2 are MNHNS and SASEGT. CDR3 sequence: CASSPWGGERAFF. Written as DNA, the CDR3 is TGTGCCAGCAGCCCCTGGGGAGGGGAGCGAGCTTTCTTT.

This clonotype was seen repeatedly, ten times or more. The chain recombines TRBV4-2 with TRBJ2-7; D perhaps matches TRBD1 (6 bases). The germline V gene encodes CDR1 LGHNA and CDR2 YNFKEQ. This CDR3 region has 17 residues. Trimming removed 4 bases from V and 0 bases from J, with 19 bases in between. CDR3: CASSPSDSSPTSYEQYF. The CDR3, as DNA: TGTGCCAGCAGCCCCTCGGACAGTTCCCCAACCTCCTACGAGCAGTACTTC.

In this sample, this clonotype turned up many times. The chain uses TRBV20-1 and TRBJ2-5; 8 bases are shared with TRBD2. With V trimmed by 0 bases and J by 5 bases, 11 bases remained unmatched. CDR1 and CDR2 (germline): DFQATT, SNEGSKA (reference sequence). The CDR3 contains 16 residues. The DNA of the CDR3 is TGCAGTGCTAGAGAAAGTCGGGGGGGGAGGGCGGAGACCCAGTACTTC. It encodes CSARESRGGRAETQYF.

Many counts were recorded for this clonotype. The chain is built from TRBV9 and TRBJ1-2; TRBD1 might be the D (5 bases). Per the germline V gene, CDR1 is SGDLS and CDR2 is YYNGEE. This CDR3 contains 12 residues. Trimming removed 0 bases from V and 6 bases from J, with 6 bases in between. CDR3 sequence (DNA): TGTGCCAGCAGCGTAGCAGGGCATGGCTACACCTTC. Its protein product is CASSVAGHGYTF. The variable domain in full, with the rest retrieved from reference TRBV9 and TRBJ1-2, is DSGVTQTPKHLITATGQRVTLRCSPRSGDLSVYWYQQSLDQGLQFLIQYYNGEERAKGNILERFSAQQFPDLHSELNLSSLELGDSALYFCASSVAGHGYTFGSGTRLTVV.

This clonotype showed up many times. The chain couples TRBV20-1 to TRBJ2-5, with D tentatively TRBD1 or TRBD2 (5 bases each). The V and J ends lost 4 bases and 1 base respectively, with 28 bases between them. CDR1 DFQATT and CDR2 SNEGSKA come from the germline V gene (reference sequence). The CDR3 runs to 19 residues. The CDR3 coding sequence is TGCAGTGCTACGCCAACCTTTCGCAGGGCTGGGGGAACCCAAGAGACCCAGTACTTC. Its translation is CSATPTFRRAGGTQETQYF.

This clonotype was seen many times. This chain joins TRBV5-1 and TRBJ1-1, with a possible D match to TRBD1 (6 bases). The CDR3 totals 13 residues. Deletions cut 3 bases from V and 4 bases from J, with 10 bases between. The V gene's germline CDR1 is SGHRS and CDR2 YFSETQ. CDR3 nucleotide sequence: TGCGCCAGCAGCTCCTCGACAGGCACTGAAGCTTTCTTT. It yields the protein CASSSSTGTEAFF.

Comments on this clonotype: This may be a read error: a much more frequent sequence differs by one nucleotide. The genes are TRBV10-3 and TRBJ2-7, with TRBD2 matching over 13 bases. CDR3 size: 15 residues. The junction had 8 bases not matched to a gene; V was cut back by 10 bases and J by 2 bases. Germline CDR1 ENHRY, CDR2 SYGVKD. CDR3 sequence reads: CATFRGLAGPYEQYF. Written as DNA, the CDR3 is TGTGCCACGTTCCGGGGACTAGCGGGGCCCTACGAGCAGTACTTC.

The chain is built from TRBV6-1 and TRBJ2-5, with 9 bases lining up with TRBD2. The CDR3 has 15 residues. Germline loops: CDR1 MNHNS, CDR2 SASEGT. Trimming cost V 5 bases and J 4 bases; bases outside gene matches: 8. Here the CDR3 reads CASSQGGGARETQYF. The CDR3 nucleotides are TGTGCCAGCAGTCAGGGCGGGGGGGCCCGAGAGACCCAGTACTTC.

This clonotype showed up many times. The CDR3 here is CASGVGRNTEAFF. The CDR3 DNA follows: TGTGCTAGTGGTGTGGGCCGGAACACTGAAGCTTTCTTT. The rearrangement links TRBV12-5 to TRBJ1-1; D remains ambiguous. The CDR3 extends over 13 amino acids. Per germline, CDR1 LGHNT and CDR2 FRNRAP. V dropped 5 bases and J dropped 1 base, with 8 bases sitting between them.

This clonotype was observed a handful of times. The chain combines TRBV15 with TRBJ1-5; no reliable D call. CDR3 length: 15 residues. Trimming left V 0 bases short and J 2 bases short, with 8 bases between. CDR1 LNHNV and CDR2 YYDKDF come from the germline V gene (reference sequence). The CDR3 protein is CATSRDDPGNQPQHF. The CDR3 DNA follows: TGTGCCACCAGCAGAGATGACCCGGGCAATCAGCCCCAGCATTTT.

Comment on this clonotype: A read error may be the cause here, since a much bigger clone is one base away. Written as DNA, the CDR3 is TGTGCCTGCAGTACAGGGCATAGCAATCAGCCCCAGCATTTT. It is translated as CACSTGHSNQPQHF. This rearrangement joins TRBV2 to TRBJ1-5, with D possibly being TRBD1 (6 bases). The germline V gene has CDR1 SNHLY and CDR2 FYNNEI. This CDR3 has 14 residues.

The CDR3 bases are TGTGCCAGCAGTTTTGGGATGAGCTCCTACGAGCAGTACTTC. Its translation: CASSFGMSSYEQYF. The rearrangement links TRBV12-3 or TRBV12-4 to TRBJ2-7; D is unresolved. This CDR3 has 14 amino acids. V shed 3 bases and J shed 0 bases, with 9 bases lying between them.

This clonotype was counted at least ten times. The chain links TRBV5-6 to TRBJ2-7; D not certain. Trimming pared 4 bases from V and 3 bases from J, leaving 5 bases between. Germline V gene lookup returns CDR1 SGHDT and CDR2 YYEEEE. CDR3 length: 11 amino acids. Here the CDR3 DNA reads TGTGCCAGCAGCCCCATCTACGAGCAGTACTTC. Translated: CASSPIYEQYF.

This clonotype was counted at least ten times. This chain links TRBV19 with TRBJ1-5; D possibly corresponds to TRBD1 (6 bases). The CDR3 length is 12 residues. Trimming stripped 7 bases from V and 3 bases from J, with 7 bases between. CDR1 and CDR2 (germline): LNHDA, SQIVND (reference sequence). The CDR3 DNA follows: TGTGCCAGTACAGGGGCCAATCAGCCCCAGCATTTT. It yields the protein CASTGANQPQHF.

The chain links TRBV7-8 to TRBJ1-2, with a weak D call TRBD1 (6 bases). V was trimmed by 5 bases and J by 6 bases, leaving 19 bases between them. Germline loops: CDR1 SGHVS, CDR2 FQNEAQ. This CDR3 region has 15 residues. CDR3 residues: CASSDEGGRENGYTF. In DNA form, the CDR3 reads TGTGCCAGCAGCGATGAGGGGGGGCGGGAAAATGGCTACACCTTC. The entire variable domain, with the rest obtained from reference TRBV7-8 and TRBJ1-2, is as follows: GAGVSQSPRYKVAKRGQDVALRCDPISGHVSLFWYQQALGQGPEFLTYFQNEAQLDKSGLPSDRFFAERPEGSVSTLKIQRTQQEDSAVYLCASSDEGGRENGYTFGSGTRLTVV.